This record covers a single TCR beta chain. Its antigen remains unidentified. TCRbeta libraries were built with three rounds of nested PCR, modified from ARM-PCR. MiXCR, applied by TCRdb to the multiplex PCR reads, yields one record per CDR3 protein. The profile shows tens of thousands of distinct CDR3 sequences, 55% to 75% of them singletons. The record originates from a study of tumor and adjacent non-tumor tissue in lung cancer. In the study overall: Some 4.2 million productive TCRbeta reads were obtained per sample on average.

Overall study results and limits: TCR diversity was significantly greater in tumor than normal lung tissue.

RNA was extracted from bulk tissue without any cell sorting. Germline values: CDR1 SEHNR, CDR2 FQNEAQ (reference sequence). The V and J ends lost 3 bases and 0 bases respectively, with 8 bases between them. This CDR3 region has 15 residues. The source material was lung tumor tissue. The sequence derives from a man over 45 with non-small cell lung cancer. V is TRBV7-9 and J is TRBJ1-4; D gene uncertain. CDR3 sequence reads: CASSFLNTTNEKLFF. CDR3 DNA sequence: TGTGCCAGCAGCTTCCTCAACACAACTAATGAAAAACTGTTTTTT.